This T cell receptor (beta chain) was observed in a study of radiation and T cells in renal cell carcinoma. Some clones are missing from TCRdb's copy, which holds only in-frame ones; the method was immunoSEQ multiplex PCR. The profile covers roughly 100,000 clones, with roughly 84% appearing a single time and 7.2% taken by the ten largest. Regarding time point: blood 4 weeks post-SBRT, at nephrectomy. Regarding treatment: 15 Gy SBRT to primary tumor, nephrectomy 4 weeks later. Blood was sampled at baseline, 2 weeks and 4 weeks after SBRT. Germline CDR1 is SQVTM and CDR2 is ANQGSEA. Trimming cost V 5 bases and J 0 bases, with 10 bases left between them. The CDR3 spans 14 residues.

This clonotype was sampled from a man aged 55 to 70 with renal cell carcinoma. Sequencing used blood, obtained from a patient whose treatment included radiotherapy and nephrectomy. The chain links TRBV29-1 to TRBJ2-2; perhaps D is TRBD1 or TRBD2 (5 bases each). Written as DNA, the CDR3 is TGCAGCGTTTGGGGGTCATCGAACACCGGGGAGCTGTTTTTT. It specifies CSVWGSSNTGELFF.